This TCR beta chain came from a study of Graves' ophthalmopathy and Graves' hyperthyroidism. The authors amplified TCR beta CDR3 regions from RNA transcripts. RT-PCR with HTBI primers came first, then second-round multiplex PCR. TCRdb reprocessed the multiplex PCR reads via MiXCR and lists one record per CDR3 protein. The sample has over a million distinct CDR3 sequences; about 35% are singletons. Germline CDR1 is SGHVS and CDR2 is FQNEAQ. This CDR3 has 14 residues. The ends were cut back, 7 bases at V and 11 bases at J, with 21 bases in the middle. This sequence was found in an adult man with Graves' hyperthyroidism. This chain joins TRBV7-8 and TRBJ1-5; D is perhaps TRBD1 (5 bases). The sample comprised peripheral blood or thyroid tissue (not recorded which). CDR3 residues: CASTYRREQETQHF. The CDR3 DNA reads TGTGCCAGCACATACAGGCGGGAGCAAGAGACCCAGCATTTT. Supplemented by reference TRBV7-8 and TRBJ1-5, the full variable domain reads GAGVSQSPRYKVAKRGQDVALRCDPISGHVSLFWYQQALGQGPEFLTYFQNEAQLDKSGLPSDRFFAERPEGSVSTLKIQRTQQEDSAVYLCASTYRREQETQHFGDGTRLSIL.